The clone carrying this T cell receptor beta chain was recorded many times. Its target is not known. Germline CDR1 and CDR2: ENHRY and SYGVKD. The ends lost 5 bases at V and 5 bases at J; junction bases unmatched: 8. This CDR3 spans 15 amino acids. Combining a sample-barcoded 5' primer with a J-beta primer mix, a second PCR ran for roughly 7 to 12 cycles. A tag from a template-switch adaptor with 12 random nucleotides marked each cDNA molecule. In TCRdb, the 5' RACE reads were re-called with MiXCR into one record per CDR3 protein. The sample yields 850,000 or so distinct CDR3 sequences, about 28% seen once. This record comes from a study of blood T cells in healthy people across ages. The study, taken as a whole, reports: CMV status of donors was unknown, possibly confounding expanded clonotype changes.

The donors, aged roughly 6 to 90, were healthy Caucasians from Russia. They isolated at least 6 million PBMCs from each sample. This receptor was identified in a woman of 80 years or more in good health. V gene TRBV10-3 combines with J gene TRBJ2-1, with 8 bases identical to TRBD1. Specimen: blood. Here the CDR3 DNA reads TGTGCCATCAGTCGACAGGGGCGGGGAGACAATGAGCAGTTCTTC. Translated, it gives CAISRQGRGDNEQFF.